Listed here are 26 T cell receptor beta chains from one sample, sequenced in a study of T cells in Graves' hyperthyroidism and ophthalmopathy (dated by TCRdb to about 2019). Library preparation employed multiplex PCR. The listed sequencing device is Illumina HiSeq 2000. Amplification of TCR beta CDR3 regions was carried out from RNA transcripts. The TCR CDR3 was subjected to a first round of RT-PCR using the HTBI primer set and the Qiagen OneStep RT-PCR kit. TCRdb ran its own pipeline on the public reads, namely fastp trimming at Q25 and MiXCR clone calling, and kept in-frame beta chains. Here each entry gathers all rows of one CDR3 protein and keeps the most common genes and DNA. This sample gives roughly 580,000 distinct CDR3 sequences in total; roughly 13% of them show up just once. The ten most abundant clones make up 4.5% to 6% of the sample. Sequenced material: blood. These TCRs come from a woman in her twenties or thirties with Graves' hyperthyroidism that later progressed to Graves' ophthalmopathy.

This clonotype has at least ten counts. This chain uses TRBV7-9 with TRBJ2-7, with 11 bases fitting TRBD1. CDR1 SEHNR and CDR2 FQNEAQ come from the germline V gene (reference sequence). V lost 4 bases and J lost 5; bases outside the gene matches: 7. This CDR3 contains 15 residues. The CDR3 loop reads CASSSTDRGPHEQYF. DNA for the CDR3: TGTGCCAGCAGCTCAACGGACAGGGGGCCCCACGAGCAGTACTTC. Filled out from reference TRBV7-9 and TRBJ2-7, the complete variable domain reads DTGVSQNPRHKITKRGQNVTFRCDPISEHNRLYWYRQTLGQGPEFLTYFQNEAQLEKSRLLSDRFSAERPKGSFSTLEIQRTEQGDSAMYLCASSSTDRGPHEQYFGPGTRLTVT.

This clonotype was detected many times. The CDR3 DNA reads TGTGCCTACACCTACCCTAGTAACAATGAGCAGTTCTTC. It specifies CAYTYPSNNEQFF. The rearrangement uses TRBV30 and TRBJ2-1, with D unclear. V lost 7 bases to trimming and J lost 5 bases, with 15 bases between them. From germline, CDR1 is GTSNPN and CDR2 SVGIG (reference sequence). The CDR3 totals 13 residues. The full variable domain, rest sourced from reference TRBV30 and TRBJ2-1, is SQTIHQWPATLVQPVGSPLSLECTVEGTSNPNLYWYRQAAGRGLQLLFYSVGIGQISSEVPQNLSASRPQDRQFILSSKKLLLSDSGFYLCAYTYPSNNEQFFGPGTRLTVL.

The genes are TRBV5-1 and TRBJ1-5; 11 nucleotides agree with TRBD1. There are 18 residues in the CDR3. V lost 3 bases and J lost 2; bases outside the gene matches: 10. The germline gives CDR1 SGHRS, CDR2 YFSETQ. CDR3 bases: TGCGCCAGCAGCTCCCCTAGGACAGGGGGCAACGGCAATCAGCCCCAGCATTTT. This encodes CASSSPRTGGNGNQPQHF.

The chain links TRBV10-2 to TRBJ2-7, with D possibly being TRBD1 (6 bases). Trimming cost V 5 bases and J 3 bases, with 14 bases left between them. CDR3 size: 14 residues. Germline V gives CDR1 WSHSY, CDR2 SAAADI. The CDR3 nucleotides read TGCGCCAGCAGTTCCTCGGGACAATACTACGAGCAGTACTTC. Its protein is CASSSSGQYYEQYF.

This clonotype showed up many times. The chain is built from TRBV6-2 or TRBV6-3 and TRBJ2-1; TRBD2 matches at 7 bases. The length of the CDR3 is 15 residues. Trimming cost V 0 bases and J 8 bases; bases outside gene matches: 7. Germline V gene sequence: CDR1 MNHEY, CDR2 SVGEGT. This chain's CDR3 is CASSYSSGWGDEQFF. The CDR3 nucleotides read TGTGCCAGCAGTTACTCTAGCGGGTGGGGCGATGAGCAGTTCTTC.

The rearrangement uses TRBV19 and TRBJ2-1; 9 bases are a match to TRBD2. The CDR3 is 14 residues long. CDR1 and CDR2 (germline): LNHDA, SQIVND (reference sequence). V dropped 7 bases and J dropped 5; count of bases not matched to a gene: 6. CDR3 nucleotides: TGTGCCAGTATGGTAGCGGGAGTTCACAATGAGCAGTTCTTC. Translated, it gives CASMVAGVHNEQFF.

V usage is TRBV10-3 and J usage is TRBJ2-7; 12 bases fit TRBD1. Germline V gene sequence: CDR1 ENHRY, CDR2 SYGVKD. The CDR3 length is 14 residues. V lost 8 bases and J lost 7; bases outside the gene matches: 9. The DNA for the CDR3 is TGTGCCATCGGGGGACAGGGGGCAGAACAAGAGCAGTACTTC. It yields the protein CAIGGQGAEQEQYF.

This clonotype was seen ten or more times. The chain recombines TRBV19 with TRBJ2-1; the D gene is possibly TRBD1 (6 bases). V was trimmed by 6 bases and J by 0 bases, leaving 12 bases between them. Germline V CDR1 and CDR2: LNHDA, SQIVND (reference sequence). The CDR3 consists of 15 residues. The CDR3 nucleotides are TGTGCCAGTAGGAATACAGGGAACTCCTACAATGAGCAGTTCTTC. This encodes CASRNTGNSYNEQFF.

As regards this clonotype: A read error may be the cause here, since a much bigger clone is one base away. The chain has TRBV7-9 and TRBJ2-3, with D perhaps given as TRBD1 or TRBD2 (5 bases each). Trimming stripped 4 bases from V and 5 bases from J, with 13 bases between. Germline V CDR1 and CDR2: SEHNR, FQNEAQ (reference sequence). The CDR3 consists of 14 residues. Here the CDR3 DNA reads TGTGCCAGCAGCTCGGGACCAGAGAAAGATACGCAGTATTTT. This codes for CASSSGPEKDTQYF.

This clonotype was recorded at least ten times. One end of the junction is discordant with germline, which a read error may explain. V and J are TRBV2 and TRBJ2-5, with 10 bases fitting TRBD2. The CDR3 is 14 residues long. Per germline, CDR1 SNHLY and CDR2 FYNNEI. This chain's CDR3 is CASSQAGGGETQYF. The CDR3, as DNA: TGTGCCAGCAGTCAAGCGGGAGGGGGGGAGACCCAGTACTTC.

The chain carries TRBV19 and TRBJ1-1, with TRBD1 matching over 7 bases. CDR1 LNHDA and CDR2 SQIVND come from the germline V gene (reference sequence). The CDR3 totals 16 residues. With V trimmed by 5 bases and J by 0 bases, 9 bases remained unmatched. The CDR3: CASSEGAGLMNTEAFF. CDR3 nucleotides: TGTGCCAGTAGTGAGGGGGCGGGACTCATGAACACTGAAGCTTTCTTT.

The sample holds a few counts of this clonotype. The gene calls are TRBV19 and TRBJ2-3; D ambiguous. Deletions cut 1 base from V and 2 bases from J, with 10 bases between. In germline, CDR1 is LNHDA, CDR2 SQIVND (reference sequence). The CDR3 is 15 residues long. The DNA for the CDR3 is TGTGCCAGTAGTATAGGTGGTAGCAACACAGATACGCAGTATTTT. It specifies CASSIGGSNTDTQYF.

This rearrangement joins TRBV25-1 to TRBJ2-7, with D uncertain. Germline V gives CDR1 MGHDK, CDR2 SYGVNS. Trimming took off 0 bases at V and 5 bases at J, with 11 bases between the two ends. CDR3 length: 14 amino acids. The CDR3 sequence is CASSEYEKTDEQYF. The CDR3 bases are TGTGCCAGCAGTGAATATGAGAAGACCGACGAGCAGTACTTC.

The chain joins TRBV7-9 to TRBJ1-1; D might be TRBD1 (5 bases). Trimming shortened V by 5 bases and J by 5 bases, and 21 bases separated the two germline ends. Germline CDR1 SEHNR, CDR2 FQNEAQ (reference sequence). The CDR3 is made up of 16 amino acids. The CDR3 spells CASSPTQGAPGTEAFF. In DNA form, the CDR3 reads TGTGCCAGCAGCCCGACCCAGGGCGCCCCGGGTACTGAAGCTTTCTTT.

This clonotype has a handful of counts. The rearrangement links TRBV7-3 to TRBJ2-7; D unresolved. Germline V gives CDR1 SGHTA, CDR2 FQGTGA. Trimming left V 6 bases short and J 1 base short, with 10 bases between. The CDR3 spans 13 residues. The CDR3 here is CASSAPGSYEQYF. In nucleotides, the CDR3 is TGTGCCAGCAGTGCTCCGGGTTCCTACGAGCAGTACTTC.

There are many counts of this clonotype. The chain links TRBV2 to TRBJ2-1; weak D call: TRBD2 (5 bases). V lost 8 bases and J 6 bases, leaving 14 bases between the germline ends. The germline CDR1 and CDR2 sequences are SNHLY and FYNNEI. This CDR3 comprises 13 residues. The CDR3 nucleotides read TGTGCCAGCCGCGTGTGGGCGGGCAATGAGCAGTTCTTC. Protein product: CASRVWAGNEQFF.

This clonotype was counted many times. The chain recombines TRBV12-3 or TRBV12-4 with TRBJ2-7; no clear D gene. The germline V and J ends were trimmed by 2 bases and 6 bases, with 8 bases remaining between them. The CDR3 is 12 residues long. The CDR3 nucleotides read TGTGCCAGCAGTTTATATATGCGCGAGCAGTACTTC. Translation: CASSLYMREQYF.

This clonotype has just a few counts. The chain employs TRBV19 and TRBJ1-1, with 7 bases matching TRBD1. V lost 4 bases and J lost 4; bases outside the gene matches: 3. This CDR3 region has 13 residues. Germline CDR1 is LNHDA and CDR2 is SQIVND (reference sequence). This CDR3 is CASSRGTVTEAFF. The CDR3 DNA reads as TGTGCCAGTAGTAGGGGGACAGTCACTGAAGCTTTCTTT.

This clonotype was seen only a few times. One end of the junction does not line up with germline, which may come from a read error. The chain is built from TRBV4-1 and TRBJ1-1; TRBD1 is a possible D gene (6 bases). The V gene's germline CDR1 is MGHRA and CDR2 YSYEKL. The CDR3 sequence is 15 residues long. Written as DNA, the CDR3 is TGCGCCAGCAACCAAGGGGCAGGGGATGGCACTGAAGCTTTCTTT. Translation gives CASNQGAGDGTEAFF.

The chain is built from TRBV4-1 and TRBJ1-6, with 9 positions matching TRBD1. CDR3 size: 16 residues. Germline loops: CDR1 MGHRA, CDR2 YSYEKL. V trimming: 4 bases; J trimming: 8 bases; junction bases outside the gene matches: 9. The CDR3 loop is CASSPNGRTGDSPLHF. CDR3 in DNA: TGCGCCAGCAGCCCAAATGGTCGGACAGGGGATTCACCCCTCCACTTT.

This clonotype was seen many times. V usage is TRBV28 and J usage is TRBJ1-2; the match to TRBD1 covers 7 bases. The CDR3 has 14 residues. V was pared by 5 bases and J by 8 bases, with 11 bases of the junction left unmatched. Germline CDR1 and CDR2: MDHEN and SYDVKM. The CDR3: CASSPGDRQGGYTF. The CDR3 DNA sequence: TGTGCCAGCAGTCCCGGGGACAGACAAGGAGGCTACACCTTC.

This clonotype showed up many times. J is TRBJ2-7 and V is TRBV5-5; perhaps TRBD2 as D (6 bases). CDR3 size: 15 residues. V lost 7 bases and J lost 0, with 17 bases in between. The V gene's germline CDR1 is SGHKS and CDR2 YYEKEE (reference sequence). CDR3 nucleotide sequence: TGTGCCAGCCTAGACTTAGCGGTCCGCTCCTACGAGCAGTACTTC. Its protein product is CASLDLAVRSYEQYF. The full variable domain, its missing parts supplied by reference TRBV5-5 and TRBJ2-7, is DAGVTQSPTHLIKTRGQQVTLRCSPISGHKSVSWYQQVLGQGPQFIFQYYEKEERGRGNFPDRFSARQFPNYSSELNVNALLLGDSALYLCASLDLAVRSYEQYFGPGTRLTVT.

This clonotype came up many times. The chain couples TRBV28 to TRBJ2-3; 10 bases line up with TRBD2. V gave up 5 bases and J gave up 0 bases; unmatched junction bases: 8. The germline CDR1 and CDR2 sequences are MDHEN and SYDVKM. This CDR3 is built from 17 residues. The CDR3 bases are TGTGCCAGCAGTCCCCCCAGCGGGAGGGGCAGCACAGATACGCAGTATTTT. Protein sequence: CASSPPSGRGSTDTQYF.

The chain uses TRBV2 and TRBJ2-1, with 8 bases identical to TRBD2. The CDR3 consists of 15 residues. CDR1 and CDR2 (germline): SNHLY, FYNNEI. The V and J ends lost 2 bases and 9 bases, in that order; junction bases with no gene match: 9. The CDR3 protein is CASSETGAGVSEQFF. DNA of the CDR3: TGTGCCAGCAGTGAAACAGGAGCGGGAGTTAGTGAGCAGTTCTTC.

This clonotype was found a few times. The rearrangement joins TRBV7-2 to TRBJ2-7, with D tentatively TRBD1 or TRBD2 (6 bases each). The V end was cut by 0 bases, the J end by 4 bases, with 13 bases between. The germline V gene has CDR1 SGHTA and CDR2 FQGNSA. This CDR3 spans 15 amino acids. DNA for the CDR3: TGTGCCAGCAGCTTAGCGCCGGGGGCTCCTTACGAGCAGTACTTC. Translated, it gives CASSLAPGAPYEQYF.

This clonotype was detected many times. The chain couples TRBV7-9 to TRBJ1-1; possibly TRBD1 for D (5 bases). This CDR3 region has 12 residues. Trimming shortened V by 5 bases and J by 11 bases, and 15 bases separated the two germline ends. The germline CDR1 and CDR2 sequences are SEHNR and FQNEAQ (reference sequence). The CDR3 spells CASSHGTQDAFF. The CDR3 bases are TGTGCCAGCAGCCACGGGACCCAAGACGCTTTCTTT.